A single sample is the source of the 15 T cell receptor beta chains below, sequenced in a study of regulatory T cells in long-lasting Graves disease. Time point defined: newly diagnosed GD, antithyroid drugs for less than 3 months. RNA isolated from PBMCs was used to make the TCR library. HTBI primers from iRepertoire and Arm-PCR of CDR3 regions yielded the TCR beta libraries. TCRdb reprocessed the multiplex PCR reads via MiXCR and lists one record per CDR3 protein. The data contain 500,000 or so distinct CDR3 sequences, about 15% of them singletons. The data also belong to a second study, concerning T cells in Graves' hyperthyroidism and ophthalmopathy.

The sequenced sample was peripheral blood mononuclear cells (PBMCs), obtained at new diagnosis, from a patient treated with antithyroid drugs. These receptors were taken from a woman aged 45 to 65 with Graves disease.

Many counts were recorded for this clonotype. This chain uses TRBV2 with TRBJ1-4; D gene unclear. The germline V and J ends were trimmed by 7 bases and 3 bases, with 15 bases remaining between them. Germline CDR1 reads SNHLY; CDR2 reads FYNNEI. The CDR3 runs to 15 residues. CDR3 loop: CASTPGRRANEKLFF. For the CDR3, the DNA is TGTGCCAGCACCCCCGGGCGGCGGGCTAATGAAAAACTGTTTTTT.

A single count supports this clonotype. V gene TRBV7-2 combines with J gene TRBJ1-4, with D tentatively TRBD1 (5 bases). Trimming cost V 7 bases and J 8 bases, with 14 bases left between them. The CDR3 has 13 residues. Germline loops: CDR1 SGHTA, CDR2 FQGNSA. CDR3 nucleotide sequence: TGTGCCAGCAACACGCAGGGTAGGGAAAAACTGTTTTTT. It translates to CASNTQGREKLFF.

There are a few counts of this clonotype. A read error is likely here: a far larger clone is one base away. CDR3 nucleotide sequence: TGTGCCAGCAGCTTAGACGGGGTAGAAGAGGATGAGCAGTTCTTC. The encoded protein is CASSLDGVEEDEQFF. The gene calls are TRBV7-9 and TRBJ2-1, with D maybe TRBD2 (5 bases). Deletions cut 1 base from V and 8 bases from J, with 15 bases between. CDR3 size: 15 residues. Germline CDR1 reads SEHNR; CDR2 reads FQNEAQ (reference sequence).

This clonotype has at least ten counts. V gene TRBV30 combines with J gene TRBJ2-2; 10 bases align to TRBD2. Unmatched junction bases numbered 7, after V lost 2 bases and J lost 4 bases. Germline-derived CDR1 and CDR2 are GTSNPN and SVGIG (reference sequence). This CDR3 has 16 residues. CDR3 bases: TGTGCCTGGAGTCGAGAACTAGCGGGACGCACCGGGGAGCTGTTTTTT. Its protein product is CAWSRELAGRTGELFF.

CDR3 amino acids: CASSASGGYNEQFF. In DNA form, the CDR3 reads TGCGCCAGCAGTGCAAGCGGGGGATACAATGAGCAGTTCTTC. This sequence joins TRBV10-1 and TRBJ2-1, with 8 bases aligning to TRBD2. The CDR3 spans 14 residues. The J segment lost 4 bases and the V segment lost 4 bases, leaving 3 bases of the junction unmatched. Germline V gives CDR1 WNHNN, CDR2 SYGVQD (reference sequence).

CDR3 coding DNA: TGCGCCAGCGGACAGGGAAGTGGGGCTCTCTCTGGAAACACCATATATTTT. It encodes CASGQGSGALSGNTIYF. The rearrangement links TRBV5-1 to TRBJ1-3; 8 bases fit TRBD1. Looked up from germline, CDR1 is SGHRS and CDR2 is YFSETQ. The CDR3 sequence is 17 residues long. J was trimmed by 0 bases and V by 7 bases; bases with no gene match: 12.

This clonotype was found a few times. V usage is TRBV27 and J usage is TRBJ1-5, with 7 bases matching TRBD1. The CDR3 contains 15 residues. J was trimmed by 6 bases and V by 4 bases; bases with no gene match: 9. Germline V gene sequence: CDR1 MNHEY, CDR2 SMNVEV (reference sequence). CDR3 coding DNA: TGTGCCAGCAGTTCAGAAACAGGGGCGGGTCAGCCCCAGCATTTT. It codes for CASSSETGAGQPQHF.

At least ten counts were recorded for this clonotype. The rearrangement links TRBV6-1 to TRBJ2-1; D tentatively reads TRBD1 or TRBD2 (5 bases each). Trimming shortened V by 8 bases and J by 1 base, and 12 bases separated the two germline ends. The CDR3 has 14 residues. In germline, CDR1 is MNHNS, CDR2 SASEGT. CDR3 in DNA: TGTGCCAGCGTCGCAGAGGGGTCCTACAATGAGCAGTTCTTC. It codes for CASVAEGSYNEQFF.

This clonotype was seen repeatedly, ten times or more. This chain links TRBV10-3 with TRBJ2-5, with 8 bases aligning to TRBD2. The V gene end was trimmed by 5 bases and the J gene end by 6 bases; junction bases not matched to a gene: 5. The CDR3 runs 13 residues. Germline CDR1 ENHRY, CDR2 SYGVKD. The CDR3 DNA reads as TGTGCCATCAGTTTAGCGGGATTGAAGACCCAGTACTTC. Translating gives CAISLAGLKTQYF.

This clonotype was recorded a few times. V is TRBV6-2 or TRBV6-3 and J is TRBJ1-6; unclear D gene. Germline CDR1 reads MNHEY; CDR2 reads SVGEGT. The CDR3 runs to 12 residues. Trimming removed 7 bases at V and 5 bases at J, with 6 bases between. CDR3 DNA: TGTGCCAGCAAACTGGATAATTCACCCCTCCACTTT. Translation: CASKLDNSPLHF.

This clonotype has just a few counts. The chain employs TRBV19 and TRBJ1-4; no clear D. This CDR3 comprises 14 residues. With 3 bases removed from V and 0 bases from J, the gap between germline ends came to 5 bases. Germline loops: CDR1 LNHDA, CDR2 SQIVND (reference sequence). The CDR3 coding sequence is TGTGCCAGTAGTATGTTCTCAACTAATGAAAAACTGTTTTTT. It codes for CASSMFSTNEKLFF.

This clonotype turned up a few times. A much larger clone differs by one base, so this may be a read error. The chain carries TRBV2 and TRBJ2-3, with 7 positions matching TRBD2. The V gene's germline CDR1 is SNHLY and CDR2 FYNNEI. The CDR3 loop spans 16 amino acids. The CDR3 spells CASSEFPSGVTDTRYF. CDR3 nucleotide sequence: TGTGCCAGCAGTGAATTTCCGAGCGGGGTCACAGATACGCGGTATTTT.

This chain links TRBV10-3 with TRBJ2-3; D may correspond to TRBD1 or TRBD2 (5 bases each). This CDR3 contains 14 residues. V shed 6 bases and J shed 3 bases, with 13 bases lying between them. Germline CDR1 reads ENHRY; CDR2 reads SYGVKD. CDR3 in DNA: TGTGCCATCAGCCAGGGCAGGAGGACAGATACGCAGTATTTT. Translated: CAISQGRRTDTQYF.

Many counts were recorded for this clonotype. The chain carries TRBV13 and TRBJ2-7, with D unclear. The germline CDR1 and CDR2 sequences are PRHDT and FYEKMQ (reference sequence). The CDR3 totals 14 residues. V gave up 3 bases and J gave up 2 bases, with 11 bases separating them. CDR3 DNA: TGTGCCAGCAGCTTTGGCAGGTTCGCCTACGAGCAGTACTTC. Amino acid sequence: CASSFGRFAYEQYF.

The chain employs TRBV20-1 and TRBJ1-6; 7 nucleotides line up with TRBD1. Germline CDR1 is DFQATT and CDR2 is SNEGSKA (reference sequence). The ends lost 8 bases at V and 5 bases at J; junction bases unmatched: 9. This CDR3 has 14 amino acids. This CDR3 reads CSTKGGQDNSPLHF. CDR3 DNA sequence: TGCAGTACAAAGGGCGGACAGGATAATTCACCCCTCCACTTT.